The following is a TCR beta chain sequence with its context. This entry is derived from a study of blood T cell repertoires in COVID-19. V was trimmed by 1 base and J by 10 bases, leaving 23 bases between them. Looked up from germline, CDR1 is GTSNPN and CDR2 is SVGIG (reference sequence). There are 17 residues in the CDR3. The data were produced by immunoSEQ multiplex PCR, yet TCRdb's version contains in-frame clones alone and is incomplete. Of about 100,000 clones listed, more than 85% are singletons. Sequenced input: peripheral blood. The chain couples TRBV30 to TRBJ1-6; D might be TRBD1 (6 bases). The TCR sequence derives from a young man in a cohort sampled during active COVID-19. CDR3 loop: CAWSDPTMDRGWSPLHF. CDR3 bases: TGTGCCTGGAGTGACCCCACGATGGACAGAGGATGGTCACCCCTCCACTTT.